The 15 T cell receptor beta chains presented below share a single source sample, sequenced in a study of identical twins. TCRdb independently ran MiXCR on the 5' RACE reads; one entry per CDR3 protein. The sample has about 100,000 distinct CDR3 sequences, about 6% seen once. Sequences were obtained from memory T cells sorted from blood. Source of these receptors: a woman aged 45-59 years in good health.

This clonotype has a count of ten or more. The CDR3 loop reads CASSILNENTEAFF. The CDR3 DNA follows: TGTGCCAGTAGTATATTGAACGAGAACACTGAAGCTTTCTTT. The rearrangement joins TRBV19 to TRBJ1-1, with D uncertain. The CDR3 is 14 amino acids. V gave up 2 bases and J gave up 1 base, with 8 bases separating them. In germline, CDR1 is LNHDA, CDR2 SQIVND (reference sequence).

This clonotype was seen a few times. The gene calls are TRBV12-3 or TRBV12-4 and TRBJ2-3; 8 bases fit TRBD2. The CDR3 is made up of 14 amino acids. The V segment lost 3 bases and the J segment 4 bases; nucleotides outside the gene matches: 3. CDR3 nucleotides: TGTGCCAGCAGTTTGTCTAGCGGGTCAGATACGCAGTATTTT. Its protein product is CASSLSSGSDTQYF.

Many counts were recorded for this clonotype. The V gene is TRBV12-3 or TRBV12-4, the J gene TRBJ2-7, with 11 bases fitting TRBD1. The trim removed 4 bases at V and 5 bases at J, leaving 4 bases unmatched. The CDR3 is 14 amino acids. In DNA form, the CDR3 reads TGTGCCAGCAGTTGGGACAGGGGGTCTGACGAGCAGTACTTC. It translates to CASSWDRGSDEQYF.

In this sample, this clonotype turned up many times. CDR3 protein: CATSDPKTGFRETQYF. As DNA, the CDR3 is TGTGCCACCAGTGACCCGAAAACGGGATTCAGAGAGACCCAGTACTTC. The chain carries TRBV24-1 and TRBJ2-5, with a weak D call TRBD2 (5 bases). Germline assignment: CDR1 KGHDR and CDR2 SFDVKD. The V gene lost 4 bases and the J gene lost 4 bases, with 18 bases spanning the gap. The CDR3 loop spans 16 amino acids.

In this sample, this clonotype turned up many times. The CDR3 region has the DNA TGTGCCAGCAGCCAAGGACGATGGACCGGGGAGCTGTTTTTT. As protein: CASSQGRWTGELFF. The chain uses TRBV3-1 and TRBJ2-2; the D is unclear. Trimming took off 1 base at V and 5 bases at J, with 8 bases between the two ends. Germline assignment: CDR1 LGHDT and CDR2 YNNKEL (reference sequence). This CDR3 contains 14 residues.

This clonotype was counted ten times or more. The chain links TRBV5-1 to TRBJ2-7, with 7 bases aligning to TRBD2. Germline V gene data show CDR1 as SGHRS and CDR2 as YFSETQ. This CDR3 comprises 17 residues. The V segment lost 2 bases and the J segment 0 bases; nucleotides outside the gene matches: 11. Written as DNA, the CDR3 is TGCGCCAGCAGCTTTCTTTCCACTAGCGCCGCCTCCTACGAGCAGTACTTC. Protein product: CASSFLSTSAASYEQYF.

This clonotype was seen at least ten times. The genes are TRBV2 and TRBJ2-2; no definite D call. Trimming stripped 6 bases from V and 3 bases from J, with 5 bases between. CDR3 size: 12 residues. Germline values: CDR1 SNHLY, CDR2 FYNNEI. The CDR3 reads CASRVDTGELFF. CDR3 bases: TGTGCCAGCAGGGTCGACACCGGGGAGCTGTTTTTT.

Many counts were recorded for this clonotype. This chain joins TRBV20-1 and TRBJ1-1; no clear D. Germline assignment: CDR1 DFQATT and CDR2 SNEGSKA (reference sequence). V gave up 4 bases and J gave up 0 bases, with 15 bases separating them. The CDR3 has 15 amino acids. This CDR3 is CSANGPLNVNTEAFF. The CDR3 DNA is TGCAGTGCTAACGGACCTCTGAACGTGAACACTGAAGCTTTCTTT.

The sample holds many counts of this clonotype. The DNA for the CDR3 is TGCAGTGCGATAGCGGCAGTCAATGAGCAGTTCTTC. This translates into CSAIAAVNEQFF. The V and J genes are TRBV20-1 and TRBJ2-1; a weak D match, TRBD2 (6 bases). CDR3 length: 12 amino acids. Trimming took off 6 bases at V and 6 bases at J, with 12 bases between the two ends. Germline CDR1 DFQATT, CDR2 SNEGSKA (reference sequence).

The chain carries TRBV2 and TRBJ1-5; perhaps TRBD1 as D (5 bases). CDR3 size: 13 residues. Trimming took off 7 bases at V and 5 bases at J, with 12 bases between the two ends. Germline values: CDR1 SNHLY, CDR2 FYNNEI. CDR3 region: CASTMLGDQPQHF. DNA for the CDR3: TGTGCCAGCACTATGTTGGGGGATCAGCCCCAGCATTTT.

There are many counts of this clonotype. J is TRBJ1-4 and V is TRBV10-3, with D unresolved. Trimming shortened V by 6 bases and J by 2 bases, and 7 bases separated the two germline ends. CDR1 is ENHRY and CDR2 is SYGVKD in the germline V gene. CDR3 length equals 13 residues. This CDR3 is CAIRQRTNEKLFF. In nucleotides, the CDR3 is TGTGCCATCAGACAGAGGACTAATGAAAAACTGTTTTTT.

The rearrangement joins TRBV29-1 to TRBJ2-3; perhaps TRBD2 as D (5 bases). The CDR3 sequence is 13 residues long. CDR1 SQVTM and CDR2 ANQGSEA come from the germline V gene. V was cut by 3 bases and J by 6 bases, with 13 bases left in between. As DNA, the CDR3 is TGCAGCGTTGAGGCCCGGGGTCGGGATACGCAGTATTTT. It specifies CSVEARGRDTQYF.

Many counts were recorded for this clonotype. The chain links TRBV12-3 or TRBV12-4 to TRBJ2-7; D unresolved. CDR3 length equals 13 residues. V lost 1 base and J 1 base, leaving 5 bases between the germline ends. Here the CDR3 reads CASSLGQSYEQYF. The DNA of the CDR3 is TGTGCCAGCAGTTTAGGGCAGTCCTACGAGCAGTACTTC.

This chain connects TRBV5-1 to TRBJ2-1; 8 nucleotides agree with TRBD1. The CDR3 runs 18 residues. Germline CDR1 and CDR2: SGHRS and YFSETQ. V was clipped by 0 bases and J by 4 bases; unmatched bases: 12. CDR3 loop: CASSLAGQGAGGYNEQFF. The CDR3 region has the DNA TGCGCCAGCAGCTTGGCCGGACAGGGCGCTGGTGGATACAATGAGCAGTTCTTC. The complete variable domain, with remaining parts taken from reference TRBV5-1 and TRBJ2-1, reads KAGVTQTPRYLIKTRGQQVTLSCSPISGHRSVSWYQQTPGQGLQFLFEYFSETQRNKGNFPGRFSGRQFSNSRSEMNVSTLELGDSALYLCASSLAGQGAGGYNEQFFGPGTRLTVL.

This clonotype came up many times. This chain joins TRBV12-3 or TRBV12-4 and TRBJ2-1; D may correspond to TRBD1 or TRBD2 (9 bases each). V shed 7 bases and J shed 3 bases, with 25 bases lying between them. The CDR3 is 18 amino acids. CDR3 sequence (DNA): TGTGCCAGCACCCGGGGACAGGGAGGACTAGCGAGCTACAATGAGCAGTTCTTC. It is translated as CASTRGQGGLASYNEQFF.